The 25 T cell receptor beta chains presented below share a single source sample, sequenced in a study of T cell responses to AZD1222 COVID-19 vaccine. Produced via immunoSEQ multiplex PCR; TCRdb's table is partial and in-frame only. The table lists over 65,000 clones, roughly 90% of them singletons. This sample comprised peripheral blood, obtained on day 0 of AZD1222 vaccination. The receptor set was obtained from an adult in good health.

The CDR3 loop is CASSLWGGNTEAFF. The CDR3 region has the DNA TGTGCCAGCAGCTTATGGGGGGGTAACACTGAAGCTTTCTTT. The V gene is TRBV7-6, the J gene TRBJ1-1, with D possibly TRBD1 on 5 matching bases. V lost 2 bases to trimming and J lost 2 bases, with 9 bases between them. Per the germline V gene, CDR1 is SGHVS and CDR2 is FNYEAQ. CDR3 size: 14 residues.

This chain links TRBV9 with TRBJ2-7, with TRBD1 matching 8 bases. V shed 3 bases, J shed 7 bases, and the junction held 6 bases outside the gene matches. The CDR3 is 13 residues long. Per the germline V gene, CDR1 is SGDLS and CDR2 is YYNGEE. The DNA of the CDR3 is TGTGCCAGCAGCGCGACAGGGGTGGAGGAGCAGTACTTC. It translates to CASSATGVEEQYF.

This sequence joins TRBV7-9 and TRBJ1-1, with D possibly being TRBD1 (5 bases). The V end was cut by 0 bases, the J end by 5 bases, with 13 bases between. Germline loops: CDR1 SEHNR, CDR2 FQNEAQ (reference sequence). This CDR3 comprises 15 residues. In DNA form, the CDR3 reads TGTGCCAGCAGCTTAGCAGGAGGGGTGTGGACTGAAGCTTTCTTT. It codes for CASSLAGGVWTEAFF.

The chain joins TRBV6-6 to TRBJ1-4; D is possibly TRBD1 (6 bases). CDR3 length: 15 residues. Germline lookup yields CDR1 MNHNY and CDR2 SVGAGI (reference sequence). The germline V and J ends were trimmed by 0 bases and 7 bases, with 12 bases remaining between them. This CDR3 reads CASSYSRQGSEKLFF. The CDR3 DNA reads as TGTGCCAGCAGTTACTCCAGGCAGGGGAGTGAAAAACTGTTTTTT.

The chain couples TRBV7-9 to TRBJ2-7; perhaps TRBD2 as D (5 bases). V gave up 5 bases and J gave up 6 bases, with 17 bases separating them. Germline V gene data show CDR1 as SEHNR and CDR2 as FQNEAQ (reference sequence). This CDR3 is 14 amino acids long. The CDR3 DNA reads as TGTGCCAGCAGCCCCCGGACCATTAGCGTCGAGCAGTACTTC. This sequence encodes CASSPRTISVEQYF.

The rearrangement links TRBV18 to TRBJ1-5; TRBD1 might be the D (5 bases). Germline V lookup: CDR1 KGHSH, CDR2 LQKENI. The CDR3 totals 13 residues. Trimming shortened V by 4 bases and J by 6 bases, and 10 bases separated the two germline ends. This chain's CDR3 is CASSLTESQPQHF. For the CDR3, the DNA is TGTGCCAGCTCACTGACAGAGTCTCAGCCCCAGCATTTT.

The table lists this clone with a few counts. The chain uses TRBV19 and TRBJ1-2; 9 bases are a match to TRBD1. CDR3 length: 15 residues. Looked up from germline, CDR1 is LNHDA and CDR2 is SQIVND (reference sequence). Trimming removed 5 bases from V and 8 bases from J; junction bases left unmatched: 12. The CDR3 here is CASSAPRDRASGYTF. The DNA for the CDR3 is TGTGCCAGTAGTGCCCCCCGGGACAGGGCGTCAGGCTACACCTTC.

The chain links TRBV3-1 (or the pseudogene TRBV3-2) to TRBJ2-5; TRBD2 matches 9 bases. Looked up from germline, CDR1 is LGHDT and CDR2 is YNNKEL (reference sequence). The CDR3 is made up of 19 amino acids. Losses at the gene ends were 1 base for V and 5 bases for J; bases not matched to a gene: 17. This CDR3 reads CASSQASRLAEERTETQYF. CDR3 DNA sequence: TGTGCCAGCAGCCAAGCCTCTCGACTAGCGGAAGAGCGCACGGAGACCCAGTACTTC.

Comment on this clone: The same CDR3 also results from other DNA sequences found in this sample. The rearrangement links TRBV2 to TRBJ1-3; maybe TRBD1 (5 bases). CDR1 and CDR2 from the germline V gene are SNHLY and FYNNEI. V was trimmed by 6 bases and J by 0 bases, leaving 12 bases between them. This CDR3 has 15 amino acids. The CDR3 reads CASRAGAPSGNTIYF. Written as DNA, the CDR3 is TGTGCCAGCAGGGCCGGGGCTCCCTCTGGAAACACCATATATTTT.

The chain joins TRBV7-2 to TRBJ2-3, with TRBD2 matching over 8 bases. CDR3 length: 15 amino acids. Germline V gene data show CDR1 as SGHTA and CDR2 as FQGNSA. The J segment lost 6 bases and the V segment lost 4 bases, leaving 9 bases of the junction unmatched. The DNA of the CDR3 is TGTGCCAGCAGCTCACCGGGACTAGGATCCGATACGCAGTATTTT. Encoded protein: CASSSPGLGSDTQYF.

V is TRBV3-1 (or the pseudogene TRBV3-2) and J is TRBJ2-2, with TRBD1 identical over 9 bases. In germline, CDR1 is LGHDT, CDR2 YNNKEL (reference sequence). This CDR3 is built from 15 residues. The V and J ends lost 4 bases and 7 bases, in that order; junction bases with no gene match: 7. The DNA of the CDR3 is TGTGCCAGCAGCCCCGGGACAGGGCGTAGCGGGGAGCTGTTTTTT. Encoded protein: CASSPGTGRSGELFF.

In nucleotides, the CDR3 is TGTGCCAGCAGCCTCGGGACGCGCATCGGGGAGCTGTTTTTT. Amino acid sequence: CASSLGTRIGELFF. The chain uses TRBV7-6 and TRBJ2-2; the D call may be TRBD1 or TRBD2 (5 bases each). Germline V gene sequence: CDR1 SGHVS, CDR2 FNYEAQ. Trimming removed 5 bases at V and 7 bases at J, with 14 bases between. The CDR3 runs to 14 residues.

The chain recombines TRBV2 with TRBJ1-3; D unclear. The germline V gene encodes CDR1 SNHLY and CDR2 FYNNEI. V dropped 5 bases and J dropped 4 bases, with 9 bases sitting between them. This CDR3 has 13 residues. The DNA of the CDR3 is TGTGCCAGCAGTCCCCTAGCAGGAAACACCATATATTTT. Its translation: CASSPLAGNTIYF.

The chain is built from TRBV3-1 (or the pseudogene TRBV3-2) and TRBJ2-7; tentatively, D is TRBD2 (7 bases). The CDR3 totals 14 residues. Per the germline V gene, CDR1 is LGHDT and CDR2 is YNNKEL (reference sequence). Trimming removed 9 bases at V and 2 bases at J, with 17 bases between. The CDR3 here is CASSVGGGTYEQYF. CDR3 nucleotides: TGTGCCAGTTCAGTAGGCGGGGGCACCTACGAGCAGTACTTC.

V gene TRBV6-5 combines with J gene TRBJ1-1, with D possibly being TRBD1 (5 bases). The CDR3 extends over 14 amino acids. V was cut by 5 bases and J by 1 base, with 11 bases left in between. CDR1 is MNHEY and CDR2 is SVGAGI in the germline V gene. The CDR3: CASSRKGPNTEAFF. The CDR3 DNA reads TGTGCCAGCAGTCGAAAGGGGCCGAACACTGAAGCTTTCTTT.

The rearrangement joins TRBV29-1 to TRBJ2-7; perhaps TRBD2 as D (5 bases). The V end lost 3 bases, the J end lost 8 bases, and 23 bases lay between the germline ends. This CDR3 has 15 amino acids. CDR1 SQVTM and CDR2 ANQGSEA come from the germline V gene. CDR3 sequence: CSVEGGVKGTGKQYF. CDR3 nucleotides: TGCAGCGTTGAGGGTGGTGTCAAGGGCACCGGGAAGCAGTACTTC.

The rearrangement links TRBV5-1 to TRBJ2-1; the match to TRBD1 covers 9 bases. V lost 4 bases and J lost 2; bases outside the gene matches: 4. The CDR3 runs 15 residues. CDR1 SGHRS and CDR2 YFSETQ come from the germline V gene. The CDR3 nucleotides are TGCGCCAGCAGCGGCGGGACAGGGACCTACAATGAGCAGTTCTTC. This codes for CASSGGTGTYNEQFF.

There are many counts of this clone. This chain uses TRBV19 with TRBJ2-5, with D tentatively TRBD1 or TRBD2 (6 bases each). This CDR3 comprises 16 residues. With 5 bases removed from V and 2 bases from J, the gap between germline ends came to 18 bases. Germline V gene sequence: CDR1 LNHDA, CDR2 SQIVND (reference sequence). CDR3 DNA sequence: TGTGCCAGTAGTTCAACTAGGGGGGCAGAGCAAGAGACCCAGTACTTC. This gives the protein CASSSTRGAEQETQYF.

The chain is built from TRBV4-3 and TRBJ2-1; D is possibly TRBD1 or TRBD2 (5 bases each). The CDR3 spans 13 residues. Per the germline V gene, CDR1 is LGHNA and CDR2 is YSLEER. The V end lost 0 bases, the J end lost 11 bases, and 11 bases lay between the germline ends. The CDR3 region has the DNA TGCGCCAGCAGCCAAGATCGAGGGGTTAAGCAGTTCTTC. As protein: CASSQDRGVKQFF.

The chain couples TRBV6-2 or TRBV6-3 to TRBJ1-1, with D unclear. Germline V gene lookup returns CDR1 MNHEY and CDR2 SVGEGT. V shed 0 bases and J shed 7 bases, with 6 bases lying between them. The CDR3 is made up of 12 amino acids. The CDR3 spells CASSYSVNEAFF. CDR3 sequence (DNA): TGTGCCAGCAGTTACTCGGTTAATGAAGCTTTCTTT.

By sample share, this clone is medium-sized (0.01 to 0.1%). The V gene is TRBV5-1, the J gene TRBJ2-7, with D perhaps matching TRBD1 (9 bases). V was shortened by 3 bases and J by 6 bases, with 28 bases between the two germline ends. This CDR3 has 18 amino acids. Germline CDR1 and CDR2: SGHRS and YFSETQ. The CDR3 protein is CASSSLTGRGTGTSEQYF. CDR3 nucleotide sequence: TGCGCCAGCAGCTCGTTGACGGGACGTGGGACAGGGACTAGCGAGCAGTACTTC.

The chain links TRBV19 to TRBJ1-2; D might be TRBD1 (5 bases). V gave up 1 base and J gave up 2 bases, with 11 bases separating them. The V gene's germline CDR1 is LNHDA and CDR2 SQIVND (reference sequence). The CDR3 is 15 amino acids. CDR3 nucleotide sequence: TGTGCCAGTAGTATAGGGTCAGGGAAGAACTATGGCTACACCTTC. This gives the protein CASSIGSGKNYGYTF. Based on the CDR3 plus reference TRBV19 and TRBJ1-2, the full variable domain is DGGITQSPKYLFRKEGQNVTLSCEQNLNHDAMYWYRQDPGQGLRLIYYSQIVNDFQKGDIAEGYSVSREKKESFPLTVTSAQKNPTAFYLCASSIGSGKNYGYTFGSGTRLTVV.

This chain connects TRBV19 to TRBJ1-3; 7 bases align to TRBD1. This CDR3 region has 15 residues. The V gene end was trimmed by 5 bases and the J gene end by 2 bases; junction bases not matched to a gene: 6. Germline loops: CDR1 LNHDA, CDR2 SQIVND (reference sequence). CDR3 residues: CASSLITGAGNTIYF. The CDR3 DNA reads as TGTGCCAGTAGTCTCATAACAGGGGCTGGAAACACCATATATTTT.

This clone was seen a single time. The J gene is TRBJ1-3, the V gene TRBV11-2, with a weak D call TRBD1 (5 bases). The V and J ends lost 5 bases and 7 bases respectively, with 12 bases between them. The length of the CDR3 is 13 residues. The germline gives CDR1 SGHAT, CDR2 FQNNGV. The CDR3 here is CASSPGGFNTIYF. As DNA, the CDR3 is TGTGCCAGCAGCCCCGGGGGGTTTAACACCATATATTTT.

This chain uses TRBV19 with TRBJ2-5; TRBD1 might be the D (6 bases). Germline CDR1 LNHDA, CDR2 SQIVND (reference sequence). Trimming stripped 5 bases from V and 2 bases from J, with 9 bases between. This CDR3 spans 13 amino acids. The CDR3 region is CASSSGQQETQYF. CDR3 sequence (DNA): TGTGCCAGTAGTTCTGGACAGCAAGAGACCCAGTACTTC.